This T cell receptor (beta chain) appears in the sequencing data of a study of CD8 T cells in Susac syndrome. Germline V gene data show CDR1 as MGHDK and CDR2 as SYGVNS. The V gene lost 1 base and the J gene lost 3 bases, with 12 bases spanning the gap. This CDR3 comprises 16 residues. Reverse transcription of 0.5 to 1 ug RNA was carried out with random hexamers. By means of immunoSEQ multiplex PCR, TCR beta CDR3 spanning 54 Vbeta and 13 Jbeta underwent amplification. TCRdb redid the calling of the immunoSEQ multiplex PCR reads with MiXCR, one entry per CDR3 protein. This table has roughly 86,000 distinct CDR3 sequences, 96% appearing once.

The receptor's source is a human donor with Susac syndrome. The chain carries TRBV25-1 and TRBJ1-4; D is unresolved. Sequenced: CD8+ T cells from PBMCs. CDR3 sequence reads: CASSELGNAANEKLFF. CDR3 sequence (DNA): TGTGCCAGCAGTGAATTGGGCAATGCAGCTAATGAAAAACTGTTTTTT.